The 18 T cell receptor beta chains in this list originate from one sample, sequenced in a study of CD8 T cells in Susac syndrome. Random hexamers served to reverse transcribe about 0.45 to 1 ug RNA. TCRdb processed the immunoSEQ multiplex PCR reads anew with MiXCR; each CDR3 protein has one entry. The sample lists roughly 130,000 distinct CDR3 sequences; 90% to 95% were seen once. Sequencing was carried out using CD4+ T cells from PBMCs. The source of these receptors is a human donor in good health.

V usage is TRBV3-1 and J usage is TRBJ2-7, with a possible D match to TRBD1 (5 bases). Trimming stripped 2 bases from V and 5 bases from J, with 13 bases between. The V gene's germline CDR1 is LGHDT and CDR2 YNNKEL (reference sequence). CDR3 length: 14 residues. Here the CDR3 DNA reads TGTGCCAGCAGCCAATCGACAGAGCGCGACGAGCAGTACTTC. This encodes CASSQSTERDEQYF.

The V and J genes are TRBV2 and TRBJ1-2; D perhaps matches TRBD1 (5 bases). The V gene lost 2 bases and the J gene lost 11 bases, with 12 bases spanning the gap. The CDR3 covers 12 residues. Germline values: CDR1 SNHLY, CDR2 FYNNEI. The DNA for the CDR3 is TGTGCCAGCAGTGAAAGGGGCCAAGGATACACCTTC. Its translation: CASSERGQGYTF.

This sequence joins TRBV19 and TRBJ1-2, with a possible D match to TRBD1 (6 bases). This CDR3 region has 12 residues. The germline V and J ends were trimmed by 3 bases and 7 bases, with 9 bases remaining between them. Germline V CDR1 and CDR2: LNHDA, SQIVND (reference sequence). CDR3 loop: CASSIARGGYTF. The CDR3 DNA is TGTGCCAGTAGTATCGCCAGGGGTGGCTACACCTTC.

The chain is built from TRBV28 and TRBJ2-7; D possibly corresponds to TRBD2 (5 bases). Trimming shortened V by 8 bases and J by 2 bases, and 10 bases separated the two germline ends. The CDR3 has 12 residues. Per germline, CDR1 MDHEN and CDR2 SYDVKM. CDR3 residues: CASSGETYEQYF. The CDR3 coding sequence is TGTGCCAGCTCCGGGGAGACCTACGAGCAGTACTTC.

This clonotype was observed a single time. V is TRBV3-1 and J is TRBJ1-2; 9 nucleotides align to TRBD1. Unmatched junction bases numbered 0, after V lost 1 base and J lost 6 bases. Germline CDR1 reads LGHDT; CDR2 reads YNNKEL (reference sequence). This CDR3 contains 13 residues. The CDR3 spells CASSQGDRDGYTF. The CDR3 coding sequence is TGTGCCAGCAGCCAAGGGGACAGGGATGGCTACACCTTC. Full variable domain (rest looked up from reference TRBV3-1 and TRBJ1-2): DTAVSQTPKYLVTQMGNDKSIKCEQNLGHDTMYWYKQDSKKFLKIMFSYNNKELIINETVPNRFSPKSPDKAHLNLHINSLELGDSAVYFCASSQGDRDGYTFGSGTRLTVV.

The gene calls are TRBV24-1 and TRBJ2-3; possible D gene TRBD1, 5 bases. The CDR3 length is 13 residues. Trimming shortened V by 9 bases and J by 4 bases, and 13 bases separated the two germline ends. Germline V CDR1 and CDR2: KGHDR, SFDVKD. In DNA, the CDR3 is TGTGCCACCGGGCAGGGTTCGCCAGATACGCAGTATTTT. The encoded protein is CATGQGSPDTQYF.

The chain carries TRBV2 and TRBJ2-5; the D is unclear. V lost 8 bases, J lost 5 bases, and 12 bases lay in between. This CDR3 comprises 12 residues. CDR1 is SNHLY, CDR2 FYNNEI, per germline. CDR3 DNA sequence: TGTGCCAGCGGATCGGCCGGGGAGACCCAGTACTTC. Its protein is CASGSAGETQYF.

The J gene is TRBJ2-4, the V gene TRBV12-3 or TRBV12-4; D is tentatively TRBD1 or TRBD2 (6 bases each). The length of the CDR3 is 15 residues. V was shortened by 5 bases and J by 5 bases, with 16 bases between the two germline ends. The CDR3 DNA follows: TGTGCCAGCAGTAAGGGTGGGGGGCCCCAAAACATTCAGTACTTC. Translated, it gives CASSKGGGPQNIQYF.

As DNA, the CDR3 is TGCGCCAGCAGGGGACCGTCAAGTTTGGACGAGCAGTACTTC. This translates into CASRGPSSLDEQYF. The gene calls are TRBV10-2 and TRBJ2-7, with D perhaps given as TRBD1 or TRBD2 (5 bases each). Deletions cut 6 bases from V and 5 bases from J, with 17 bases between. Germline V gene sequence: CDR1 WSHSY, CDR2 SAAADI. The CDR3 has 14 residues.

In DNA form, the CDR3 reads TGTGCCAGCAGTTTGAGGGGGGTGAACAATGAGCAGTTCTTC. The encoded protein is CASSLRGVNNEQFF. The chain links TRBV28 to TRBJ2-1; tentatively, D is TRBD1 or TRBD2 (6 bases each). With 3 bases removed from V and 5 bases from J, the gap between germline ends came to 11 bases. Germline assignment: CDR1 MDHEN and CDR2 SYDVKM. This CDR3 contains 14 residues.

The CDR3 is CASSIARRGTQDTQYF. CDR3 in DNA: TGTGCCAGTAGTATCGCCCGTCGCGGGACCCAAGATACGCAGTATTTT. The chain uses TRBV19 and TRBJ2-3; D possibly corresponds to TRBD2 (6 bases). V lost 3 bases and J 5 bases, leaving 18 bases between the germline ends. Per germline, CDR1 LNHDA and CDR2 SQIVND (reference sequence). The CDR3 consists of 16 residues.

The chain joins TRBV23-1 to TRBJ1-5, with D perhaps TRBD1 (6 bases). TRBV23-1 is classed as an ORF, of uncertain function. Trimming cost V 0 bases and J 3 bases, with 9 bases left between them. The CDR3 is made up of 15 amino acids. The CDR3 coding sequence is TGCGCCAGCAGTCAATCAGGGGGAATCAATCAGCCCCAGCATTTT. Protein product: CASSQSGGINQPQHF.

CDR3 bases: TGTGCCAGCAGCTTAGCAGAGAACATTCAGTACTTC. Residues: CASSLAENIQYF. The V gene is TRBV7-9, the J gene TRBJ2-4; unclear D gene. CDR1 SEHNR and CDR2 FQNEAQ come from the germline V gene (reference sequence). The CDR3 covers 12 residues. V lost 0 bases and J 7 bases, leaving 4 bases between the germline ends.

The J gene is TRBJ2-3, the V gene TRBV24-1, with D perhaps matching TRBD1 (6 bases). The CDR3 spans 16 residues. The germline CDR1 and CDR2 sequences are KGHDR and SFDVKD. V gave up 2 bases and J gave up 2 bases, with 13 bases separating them. The CDR3 DNA follows: TGTGCCACCAGTGATTCGCAGGGGTCTTACACAGATACGCAGTATTTT. This codes for CATSDSQGSYTDTQYF.

The genes are TRBV19 and TRBJ2-7; 8 nucleotides agree with TRBD2. The germline CDR1 and CDR2 sequences are LNHDA and SQIVND (reference sequence). This CDR3 region has 15 residues. V shed 3 bases and J 2 bases; nucleotides not matched to a gene: 6. CDR3 protein: CASSIESGSTYEQYF. The DNA for the CDR3 is TGTGCCAGTAGTATCGAAAGCGGGAGCACCTACGAGCAGTACTTC.

The CDR3 DNA reads as TGTGCCATCTTCGACAGGGGCCAAAAATACGAGCAGTACTTC. It yields the protein CAIFDRGQKYEQYF. The J gene is TRBJ2-7, the V gene TRBV10-3; 8 nucleotides align to TRBD1. Germline V gene lookup returns CDR1 ENHRY and CDR2 SYGVKD. The CDR3 has 14 residues. V was clipped by 8 bases and J by 4 bases; unmatched bases: 10.

The CDR3 region is CATSRDWGGTRSNQPQHF. CDR3 DNA: TGTGCCACCAGCAGAGATTGGGGCGGGACACGGAGCAATCAGCCCCAGCATTTT. This chain uses TRBV15 with TRBJ1-5; a possible D gene is TRBD1 (6 bases). The CDR3 sequence is 18 residues long. The germline CDR1 and CDR2 sequences are LNHNV and YYDKDF (reference sequence). Deletions cut 0 bases from V and 1 base from J, with 16 bases between.

The V and J genes are TRBV7-2 and TRBJ1-5; D remains ambiguous. Trimming removed 0 bases from V and 2 bases from J, with 5 bases in between. There are 14 residues in the CDR3. Germline assignment: CDR1 SGHTA and CDR2 FQGNSA. CDR3 nucleotide sequence: TGTGCCAGCAGCTTAGCTTTAGGCAATCAGCCCCAGCATTTT. It yields the protein CASSLALGNQPQHF.